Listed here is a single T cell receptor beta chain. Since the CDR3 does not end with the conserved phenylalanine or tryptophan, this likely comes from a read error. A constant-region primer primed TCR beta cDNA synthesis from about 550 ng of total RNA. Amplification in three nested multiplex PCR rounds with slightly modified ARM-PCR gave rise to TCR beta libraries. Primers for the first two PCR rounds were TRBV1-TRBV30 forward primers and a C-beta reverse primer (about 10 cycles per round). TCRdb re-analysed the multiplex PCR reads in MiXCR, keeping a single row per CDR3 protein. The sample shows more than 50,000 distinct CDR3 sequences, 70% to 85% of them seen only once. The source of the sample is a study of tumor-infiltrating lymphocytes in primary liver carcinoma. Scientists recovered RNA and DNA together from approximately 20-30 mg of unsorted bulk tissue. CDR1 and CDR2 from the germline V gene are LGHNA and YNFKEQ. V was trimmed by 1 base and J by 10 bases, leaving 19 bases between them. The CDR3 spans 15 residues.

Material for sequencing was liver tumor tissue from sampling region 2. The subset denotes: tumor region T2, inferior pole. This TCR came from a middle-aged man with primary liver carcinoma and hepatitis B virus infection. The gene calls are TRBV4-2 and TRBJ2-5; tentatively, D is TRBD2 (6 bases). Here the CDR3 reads CASSQGVADQDSQYL. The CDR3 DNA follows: TGTGCCAGCAGCCAAGGAGTAGCGGACCAAGATAGCCAGTACCTC.